This is a list of T cell receptor beta chains from one sample in a study of T cell responses to AZD1222 COVID-19 vaccine. Only in-frame clones appear in the TCRdb table, and some are missing; sequencing was by immunoSEQ multiplex PCR. Among about 99,000 clones listed, about 89% were seen once. The sequencing used peripheral blood, collected 28 days after the second AZD1222 dose. The receptors stem from an adult who received the AZD1222 COVID-19 vaccine. The CDR3 runs from the conserved cysteine through the conserved F or W. D genes are given only for firm matches. Rows may omit the clone size; those that give it use once, few, many or a size class.

CDR3nt	CDR3aa	v_gene	d_gene	abundance	j_gene
TGTGCCAGCAGAATAGCCGGAACCTTGAACACTGAAGCTTTCTTT	CASRIAGTLNTEAFF	TRBV5-4	.	.	TRBJ1-1
TGTGCCAGTGCAAGGGGGCTTCTTCCGTACAATGAGCAGTTCTTC	CASARGLLPYNEQFF	TRBV19	TRBD1	.	TRBJ2-1
TGTGCCAGTAGTAAGGGGACTAGCGGGAACACCGGGGAGCTGTTTTTT	CASSKGTSGNTGELFF	TRBV19	TRBD2	.	TRBJ2-2
TGTGCCAGCAGCGTAGATTCGAGACAGGGATCCCACGGGGGTCAGCCCCAGCATTTT	CASSVDSRQGSHGGQPQHF	TRBV9	TRBD1	.	TRBJ1-5
TGCGCCAGCAGACAGGATGACACCGGGGAGCTGTTTTTT	CASRQDDTGELFF	TRBV5-1	.	.	TRBJ2-2
TGTGCCAGCAGCGCCCCCCCCCGGCTAGCGGGGCTGAACAATGAGCAGTTCTTC	CASSAPPRLAGLNNEQFF	TRBV9	TRBD2	once	TRBJ2-1
TGTGCCAGCAGCCCCTCGGACCGGGGTTGGCGGAATGAAGCTTTCTTT	CASSPSDRGWRNEAFF	TRBV7-2	.	.	TRBJ1-1
TGTGCCAGCCGGGACGGCAGACTTAATCAGCCCCAGCATTTT	CASRDGRLNQPQHF	TRBV27	.	.	TRBJ1-5
TGTGCCAGCTCAGCCAAGGCGGGAGATGAGCAGTTCTTC	CASSAKAGDEQFF	TRBV18	TRBD2	.	TRBJ2-1
TGTGCCAGCAGCTTTCGTAGCAGTGGTGAGCAGTTCTTC	CASSFRSSGEQFF	TRBV7-9	.	.	TRBJ2-1
TGTGCCAGCAGCCCGGGTAGCAATGAGCAGTTCTTC	CASSPGSNEQFF	TRBV7-9	.	.	TRBJ2-1
TGTGCCAGCAGTGAATCGTTGAGCAATCAGCCCCAGCATTTT	CASSESLSNQPQHF	TRBV25-1	.	.	TRBJ1-5
TGTGCCAGCAGCTTAGATAGGGCTAGCAATCAGCCCCAGCATTTT	CASSLDRASNQPQHF	TRBV7-2	.	.	TRBJ1-5
TGTGCCACCAGTACCCTTACCCAACTACCGATAGGCGTAGGGGCGCGGAGAGAGACCCAGTACTTC	CATSTLTQLPIGVGARRETQYF	TRBV24-1	.	.	TRBJ2-5
TGTGCCAGCAGCCGGGGAAGTCAAGAGACCCAGTACTTC	CASSRGSQETQYF	TRBV7-2	.	.	TRBJ2-5
TGTGCCAGCAGTCCCCTTAGTCCCGGGGGGGGGAACACTGAAGCTTTCTTT	CASSPLSPGGGNTEAFF	TRBV27	.	.	TRBJ1-1
TGTGCCAGCAGCACCTGGGGACTGGGGCCAGATACGCAGTATTTT	CASSTWGLGPDTQYF	TRBV28	.	.	TRBJ2-3
TGTGCCAGCAGTTCAGGGGGAGGAAACACCATATATTTT	CASSSGGGNTIYF	TRBV27	TRBD1	.	TRBJ1-3
TGTGCCAGCAGAAAGGACGCCTACGAGCAGTACTTC	CASRKDAYEQYF	TRBV2	.	.	TRBJ2-7
TGTGCCACCAGTGAAGAGGGGAGGGGCTACACCTTC	CATSEEGRGYTF	TRBV24-1	.	.	TRBJ1-2
TGTGCCAGCAGCGCCGCCTTCACAGATACGCAGTATTTT	CASSAAFTDTQYF	TRBV9	.	.	TRBJ2-3
TGTGCCTGGAGTGTCGGACCTTACACTGAAGCTTTCTTT	CAWSVGPYTEAFF	TRBV30	.	.	TRBJ1-1
TGTGCCAGCAGCGCGGGACATTCTAATGAAAAACTGTTTTTT	CASSAGHSNEKLFF	TRBV5-8	.	.	TRBJ1-4
TGTGCCAGCAGGCCACTAGCGGGAAGGTCCTACGAGCAGTACTTC	CASRPLAGRSYEQYF	TRBV28	TRBD2	.	TRBJ2-7
TGTGCCAGCAGTTTAGAGACTAGCGGGTTAACCCAGTACTTC	CASSLETSGLTQYF	TRBV28	TRBD2	.	TRBJ2-5
TGTGCCAGCAGCTTTAGCGGGAGCTCCTACGAGCAGTACTTC	CASSFSGSSYEQYF	TRBV7-8	TRBD2	.	TRBJ2-7
TGTGCCAGCAGAACCGGGACTAGTAACAATGAGCAGTTCTTC	CASRTGTSNNEQFF	TRBV6-6	TRBD2	.	TRBJ2-1
TGTGCCAGCGGACAGGGGGATTCACCCCTCCACTTT	CASGQGDSPLHF	TRBV28	TRBD1	.	TRBJ1-6
TGTGCCAGCAGCTCAGATTACGAGCAGTACTTC	CASSSDYEQYF	TRBV7-8	.	.	TRBJ2-7
TGTGCCAGCAGTTTGGACAACAGGGGGAACACCTACGAGCAGTACTTC	CASSLDNRGNTYEQYF	TRBV27	TRBD1	.	TRBJ2-7
TGTGCCAGCAGCCCCCGCGCGTGGGAACTTAAATCTGGGGCCAACGTCCTGACTTTC	CASSPRAWELKSGANVLTF	TRBV3-1/TRBV3-2	.	.	TRBJ2-6
TGCGCCAGCAGCTTGGGGGACAGGGGGCCCTTTGGCACAGATACGCAGTATTTT	CASSLGDRGPFGTDTQYF	TRBV5-1	TRBD1	.	TRBJ2-3
TGTGCCAGTAGTATCCGAAAGAACACTGAAGCTTTCTTT	CASSIRKNTEAFF	TRBV19	.	.	TRBJ1-1